This T cell receptor beta chain was captured in a study of cytomegalovirus exposure and HLA in healthy donors. Findings of the study overall: Later on, a genetic analysis was performed. It linked a missense variant in DCLRE1C with V- and J-gene trimming of TCR beta. In an earlier analysis, about 87% or about 30%: the productive usage of most TCR beta V segments.

PCR involved 60 Vbeta and 13 Jbeta primers. The protocol was immunoSEQ multiplex PCR, while the TCRdb copy is restricted to in-frame clones and leaves out a portion. This table holds 75,000 to 80,000 clones, about four fifths found once. The germline CDR1 and CDR2 sequences are SGHRS and YFSETQ. After removal of 3 bases from V and 2 bases from J, the junction contained 6 bases not matched to a gene. This CDR3 has 16 residues. A word on this clone: Its antigen is unidentified.

Healthy bone marrow donors made up the donor group. The chain recombines TRBV5-1 with TRBJ2-3; 10 bases match TRBD2. The receptor comes from a male donor in good health and CMV-seropositive. Material: PBMCs. CDR3: CASSSRAGGLTDTQYF. CDR3 coding DNA: TGCGCCAGCAGCTCGCGAGCGGGAGGGCTCACAGATACGCAGTATTTT.